These 32 T cell receptor beta chains originate from one sample sequenced in a study of T cell repertoires in cytomegalovirus infection. Using its own MiXCR run on the reads, TCRdb lists one record per CDR3 protein. Among 650,000 to 900,000 distinct CDR3 sequences listed, 30% to 35% were seen once. No antigen is known for these receptors. The material was cultured CD8+ T cells from PBMCs, obtained from culture after CMV antigen stimulation. The receptors were sampled from a human donor in good health (CMV status not recorded). Some clones in this sample may be carry-over from other donors' samples.

This clonotype was observed many times. This chain links TRBV7-9 with TRBJ2-3, with a possible D match to TRBD1 (5 bases). CDR1 is SEHNR, CDR2 FQNEAQ, per germline (reference sequence). This CDR3 has 16 amino acids. The ends were cut back, 5 bases at V and 4 bases at J, with 19 bases in the middle. In nucleotides, the CDR3 is TGTGCCAGCAGCCCGCCAACCGGCAGGGCGGCAGATACGCAGTATTTT. As protein: CASSPPTGRAADTQYF.

This clonotype appeared a few times. The rearrangement joins TRBV6-5 to TRBJ2-7, with TRBD1 matching over 7 bases. The J segment lost 5 bases and the V segment lost 5 bases, leaving 9 bases of the junction unmatched. The CDR3 totals 14 residues. CDR1 is MNHEY, CDR2 SVGAGI, per germline. CDR3 region: CASSPSGTDDEQYV. CDR3 DNA sequence: TGTGCCAGCAGTCCCTCCGGGACAGATGACGAGCAGTACGTC.

CDR3 DNA: TGTGCCAGCAGCTTCCAGGGTGGGGGCCTCGAGACCCAGTACTTC. Translated, it gives CASSFQGGGLETQYF. The chain recombines TRBV9 with TRBJ2-5, with D tentatively TRBD1 (6 bases). The CDR3 extends over 15 amino acids. Germline CDR1 and CDR2: SGDLS and YYNGEE. The ends were cut back, 4 bases at V and 5 bases at J, with 18 bases in the middle.

The chain combines TRBV7-4 with TRBJ1-6; 8 positions match TRBD1. Per the germline V gene, CDR1 is SGHVT and CDR2 is SQSDAQ. V lost 7 bases and J lost 9; bases outside the gene matches: 11. The CDR3 consists of 15 residues. DNA of the CDR3: TGTGCCAGCAACCCCGTACAGGGGGACCCTTCACCCCTCCACTTT. Protein product: CASNPVQGDPSPLHF.

This clonotype was picked up many times. CDR3 sequence (DNA): TGTGCCAGCAGTGAAGCCCAGCAGGGGTTTGGCGGGGAGCTGTTTTTT. This sequence encodes CASSEAQQGFGGELFF. The V gene is TRBV6-1, the J gene TRBJ2-2; maybe TRBD1 (6 bases). This CDR3 spans 16 amino acids. The germline V and J ends were trimmed by 0 bases and 7 bases, with 15 bases remaining between them. In germline, CDR1 is MNHNS, CDR2 SASEGT.

V usage is TRBV2 and J usage is TRBJ2-2; the D gene is possibly TRBD1 (5 bases). Between the trimmed V and J ends, which lost 4 bases and 4 bases, there was a span of 10 bases. The CDR3 is 14 residues long. The germline CDR1 and CDR2 sequences are SNHLY and FYNNEI. CDR3 residues: CASSAGWGTGELFF. CDR3 sequence (DNA): TGTGCCAGCAGTGCAGGGTGGGGCACCGGGGAGCTGTTTTTT.

The rearrangement links TRBV19 to TRBJ1-5; D is uncertain. CDR1 is LNHDA and CDR2 is SQIVND in the germline V gene (reference sequence). This CDR3 has 17 amino acids. Trimming pared 2 bases from V and 4 bases from J, leaving 18 bases between. The CDR3 loop reads CASSINFRAGLNQPQHF. In DNA form, the CDR3 reads TGTGCCAGTAGTATAAATTTCCGCGCAGGCCTTAATCAGCCCCAGCATTTT.

The sample holds many counts of this clonotype. V gene TRBV12-3 or TRBV12-4 combines with J gene TRBJ2-1; 11 nucleotides align to TRBD1. After removal of 1 base from V and 4 bases from J, the junction contained 9 bases not matched to a gene. CDR3 length: 18 residues. CDR3 in DNA: TGTGCCAGCAGTTTAGTCCCAAGGACAGGGGGCAAGTACAATGAGCAGTTCTTC. Translating it yields CASSLVPRTGGKYNEQFF.

This clonotype was seen a single time. The genes are TRBV10-3 and TRBJ2-2; 8 nucleotides line up with TRBD1. This CDR3 contains 12 residues. The J segment lost 6 bases and the V segment lost 8 bases, leaving 2 bases of the junction unmatched. CDR1 ENHRY and CDR2 SYGVKD come from the germline V gene. The CDR3 sequence: CAILDRAGELFF. CDR3 nucleotides: TGTGCCATCCTGGACAGGGCCGGGGAGCTGTTTTTT.

There are a few counts of this clonotype. V gene TRBV6-5 combines with J gene TRBJ2-7; 7 bases are a match to TRBD1. CDR1 and CDR2 from the germline V gene are MNHEY and SVGAGI. Unmatched junction bases numbered 7, after V lost 2 bases and J lost 0 bases. CDR3 size: 16 residues. CDR3 coding DNA: TGTGCCAGCAGTTACAGACCGGGACAGACCTCCTACGAGCAGTACGTC. It yields the protein CASSYRPGQTSYEQYV.

The V gene is TRBV19, the J gene TRBJ2-7, with D uncertain. V was pared by 10 bases and J by 2 bases, with 12 bases between. Per germline, CDR1 LNHDA and CDR2 SQIVND (reference sequence). The CDR3 contains 12 residues. CDR3 in DNA: TGTGCCACGACGGACGTCGCCTACGAGCAGTACTTC. It codes for CATTDVAYEQYF.

The chain is built from TRBV12-3 or TRBV12-4 and TRBJ2-1; D is possibly TRBD2 (5 bases). V was shortened by 3 bases and J by 10 bases, with 16 bases between the two germline ends. CDR3 length: 14 amino acids. CDR3 sequence (DNA): TGTGCCAGCAGTTTTTTTAGCGTAGCGCGGGAGCAGTTCTTC. This sequence encodes CASSFFSVAREQFF.

In this sample, this clonotype turned up once. The chain joins TRBV7-9 to TRBJ1-1, with 8 bases identical to TRBD1. V gave up 5 bases and J gave up 3 bases; unmatched junction bases: 11. CDR3 length: 16 residues. CDR1 is SEHNR, CDR2 FQNEAQ, per germline (reference sequence). CDR3: CASSAGAGGEDTEAFF. CDR3 DNA: TGTGCCAGCAGCGCCGGAGCAGGGGGCGAGGACACTGAAGCTTTCTTT.

This clonotype has more than one count but fewer than ten. The rearrangement joins TRBV7-9 to TRBJ1-2, with TRBD1 matching over 10 bases. Trimming removed 6 bases from V and 7 bases from J; junction bases left unmatched: 5. Germline-derived CDR1 and CDR2 are SEHNR and FQNEAQ (reference sequence). The CDR3 sequence is 13 residues long. CDR3 loop: CASSYDRGPGYTF. CDR3 nucleotides: TGTGCCAGCAGTTATGACAGGGGGCCTGGCTACACCTTC.

A few counts support this clonotype. The chain uses TRBV6-5 and TRBJ2-1; D ambiguous. The V gene lost 2 bases and the J gene lost 0 bases, with 11 bases spanning the gap. Germline CDR1 MNHEY, CDR2 SVGAGI. The length of the CDR3 is 16 residues. In nucleotides, the CDR3 is TGTGCCAGCAGTTACACCACTCCAAGCTCCTACAATGAGCAGTTCTTC. Encoded protein: CASSYTTPSSYNEQFF.

This chain joins TRBV24-1 and TRBJ2-2, with 7 nucleotides matching TRBD2. The V gene's germline CDR1 is KGHDR and CDR2 SFDVKD. The CDR3 sequence is 16 residues long. The ends lost 6 bases at V and 7 bases at J; junction bases unmatched: 13. The CDR3 DNA reads as TGTGCCACCAGTAGCGGGGATTGGTGGTACTTCGGGGAGCTGTTTTTT. Encoded protein: CATSSGDWWYFGELFF.

This chain connects TRBV3-1 to TRBJ1-2; 7 positions agree with TRBD1. The CDR3 is 16 amino acids. Germline CDR1 reads LGHDT; CDR2 reads YNNKEL (reference sequence). The V segment lost 5 bases and the J segment 5 bases; nucleotides outside the gene matches: 14. This chain's CDR3 is CASSTRDRDLGYGYTF. The CDR3 DNA is TGTGCCAGCAGCACACGAGACAGGGATTTAGGTTATGGCTACACCTTC.

This clonotype was counted between two and nine times. The rearrangement links TRBV4-1 to TRBJ2-2, with D tentatively TRBD1 or TRBD2 (5 bases each). Germline values: CDR1 MGHRA, CDR2 YSYEKL. Trimming shortened V by 4 bases and J by 0 bases, and 15 bases separated the two germline ends. The CDR3 has 17 residues. CDR3 sequence: CASSLRPGPTNTGELFF. DNA for the CDR3: TGCGCCAGCAGCCTCAGACCGGGACCCACGAACACCGGGGAGCTGTTTTTT.

The V call is TRBV13, the J call TRBJ1-2; 7 bases are shared with TRBD1. The V gene's germline CDR1 is PRHDT and CDR2 FYEKMQ (reference sequence). V was pared by 5 bases and J by 7 bases, with 16 bases of the junction left unmatched. This CDR3 has 16 residues. The CDR3 is CASSDRTGPGVSGYTF. In DNA, the CDR3 is TGTGCCAGCAGCGACAGGACAGGCCCCGGCGTGAGTGGCTACACCTTC.

This chain connects TRBV14 to TRBJ2-1; no clear D. Germline CDR1 is SGHDN and CDR2 is FVKESK. This CDR3 has 16 amino acids. Trimming left V 4 bases short and J 1 base short, with 14 bases between. CDR3 sequence reads: CASSPFPMGSYNEQFF. CDR3 coding DNA: TGTGCCAGCAGCCCGTTCCCCATGGGGTCCTACAATGAGCAGTTCTTC.

This clonotype was seen more than once but under ten times. The chain has TRBV27 and TRBJ1-6; D unclear. The CDR3 has 15 residues. V lost 7 bases, J lost 4 bases, and 14 bases lay in between. CDR1 is MNHEY, CDR2 SMNVEV, per germline (reference sequence). The CDR3 region is CASNPYMAYNSPLHF. Here the CDR3 DNA reads TGTGCCAGCAACCCATACATGGCTTATAATTCACCCCTCCACTTT.

On this clonotype itself: An end of the junction differs from the germline gene, which may be a read error. The rearrangement links TRBV5-1 to TRBJ2-3; a weak D match, TRBD2 (6 bases). Germline CDR1 reads SGHRS; CDR2 reads YFSETQ. The CDR3 spans 13 residues. CDR3 nucleotides: TGCGCCAACAGCCTACTAGCAGCAGATACGCAGTATTTT. This sequence encodes CANSLLAADTQYF.

The rearrangement links TRBV28 to TRBJ2-4; 9 positions match TRBD1. Trimming removed 1 base from V and 9 bases from J; junction bases left unmatched: 10. From germline, CDR1 is MDHEN and CDR2 SYDVKM. The CDR3 has 16 amino acids. CDR3 sequence reads: CASSLSEGDRELIQYF. The CDR3 bases are TGTGCCAGCAGTTTATCCGAGGGGGACAGGGAGCTCATTCAGTACTTC.

This clonotype was counted between two and nine times. The genes are TRBV9 and TRBJ1-3, with D maybe TRBD1 (5 bases). Germline loops: CDR1 SGDLS, CDR2 YYNGEE. The V end lost 4 bases, the J end lost 2 bases, and 13 bases lay between the germline ends. The CDR3 spans 15 residues. CDR3 sequence: CASSPDAGTGNTIYF. The CDR3 nucleotides read TGTGCCAGCAGCCCTGATGCAGGGACTGGAAACACCATATATTTT.

V gene TRBV7-9 combines with J gene TRBJ2-4; D ambiguous. The CDR3 sequence is 16 residues long. V was clipped by 0 bases and J by 7 bases, with 16 bases between them. Per germline, CDR1 SEHNR and CDR2 FQNEAQ (reference sequence). DNA for the CDR3: TGTGCCAGCAGCTTAGCGGAGACTCCCCTTATGAACATTCAGTACTTC. Residues: CASSLAETPLMNIQYF.

This clonotype was seen a handful of times. The chain employs TRBV7-9 and TRBJ1-2; D is perhaps TRBD1 (5 bases). V was pared by 7 bases and J by 13 bases, with 16 bases between. Per germline, CDR1 SEHNR and CDR2 FQNEAQ (reference sequence). This CDR3 is 11 amino acids long. Here the CDR3 DNA reads TGTGCCAGCACCCCGAGGGGCCCCGGCACCTTC. Protein: CASTPRGPGTF. Full variable domain (outside the CDR3, taken from reference TRBV7-9 and TRBJ1-2): DTGVSQNPRHKITKRGQNVTFRCDPISEHNRLYWYRQTLGQGPEFLTYFQNEAQLEKSRLLSDRFSAERPKGSFSTLEIQRTEQGDSAMYLCASTPRGPGTFGSGTRLTVV.

The chain joins TRBV27 to TRBJ1-5; the D is unclear. This CDR3 region has 16 residues. V was cut by 2 bases and J by 5 bases, with 16 bases left in between. Germline CDR1 MNHEY, CDR2 SMNVEV (reference sequence). In nucleotides, the CDR3 is TGTGCCAGCAGTTTAACGGCTGGGGTTGTCGATCAGCCCCAGCATTTT. This encodes CASSLTAGVVDQPQHF.

In this sample, this clonotype turned up a few times. V usage is TRBV7-4 and J usage is TRBJ1-6; D gene uncertain. Looked up from germline, CDR1 is SGHVT and CDR2 is SQSDAQ. The CDR3 sequence is 14 residues long. Trimming took 3 bases from V and 5 from J, leaving 8 bases between them. CDR3 protein: CASSFRVNNSPLHF. CDR3 bases: TGTGCCAGCAGCTTCAGAGTTAATAATTCACCCCTCCACTTT.

This rearrangement joins TRBV2 to TRBJ1-1; the D is unclear. This CDR3 is built from 15 residues. Trimming stripped 11 bases from V and 0 bases from J, with 19 bases between. Looked up from germline, CDR1 is SNHLY and CDR2 is FYNNEI. DNA of the CDR3: TGTGCCCTACGGGAGCAGTCCAAAATGAACACTGAAGCTTTCTTT. This gives the protein CALREQSKMNTEAFF.

The chain joins TRBV4-1 to TRBJ2-1; no definite D call. The ends were cut back, 0 bases at V and 0 bases at J, with 12 bases in the middle. Germline V gene lookup returns CDR1 MGHRA and CDR2 YSYEKL. The CDR3 loop spans 17 amino acids. DNA of the CDR3: TGCGCCAGCAGCCAAGATTCGGCAGTGAGCTCCTACAATGAGCAGTTCTTC. It codes for CASSQDSAVSSYNEQFF.

V is TRBV5-5 and J is TRBJ2-7, with D uncertain. This CDR3 contains 13 residues. V lost 0 bases, J lost 2 bases, and 6 bases lay in between. Germline V gene data show CDR1 as SGHKS and CDR2 as YYEKEE (reference sequence). CDR3 sequence reads: CASSLDLTYEQYV. The CDR3 coding sequence is TGTGCCAGCAGCTTGGATCTGACCTACGAGCAGTACGTC.

The table lists this clonotype with a few counts. The V call is TRBV18, the J call TRBJ1-2, with D possibly TRBD1 on 5 matching bases. V shed 4 bases and J shed 4 bases, with 10 bases lying between them. This CDR3 region has 13 residues. The V gene's germline CDR1 is KGHSH and CDR2 LQKENI. CDR3 sequence reads: CASSLRGAYGYTF. The CDR3 DNA reads as TGTGCCAGCTCACTCAGAGGGGCCTATGGCTACACCTTC.